Listed here are 17 T cell receptor beta chains from one sample, sequenced in a study of pediatric ulcerative colitis (dated by TCRdb to the late 2010s). Library preparation used the immunoSEQ multiplex PCR assay. Held by TCRdb, this immuneACCESS table contains in-frame sequences only and omits some clones. Under half of the omission traces to an unresolved V gene where checked; the cause of the rest is unknown. For this sample the table gives roughly 64,000 clones, of which about nine tenths were detected only once. The ten top clones hold approximately 3.7% of the sample. Sample: blood. The receptors here all came from a boy younger than 18 with severe ulcerative colitis.

The chain employs TRBV29-1 and TRBJ2-3; D is perhaps TRBD1 (7 bases). Germline V gene data show CDR1 as SQVTM and CDR2 as ANQGSEA. V was shortened by 3 bases and J by 4 bases, with 17 bases between the two germline ends. The CDR3 is 15 amino acids. In DNA form, the CDR3 reads TGCAGCGTTGATGAAAGGACAGGCGGGGCAGATACGCAGTATTTT. It is translated as CSVDERTGGADTQYF.

The V call is TRBV6-5, the J call TRBJ1-5, with unresolved D. The CDR3 is made up of 13 amino acids. Germline V CDR1 and CDR2: MNHEY, SVGAGI. Trimming removed 5 bases at V and 1 base at J, with 6 bases between. The CDR3 DNA follows: TGTGCCAGCAGTCTTGAGAGCAATCAGCCCCAGCATTTT. It yields the protein CASSLESNQPQHF.

V and J are TRBV6-5 and TRBJ2-7, with no clear D. CDR3 size: 16 residues. V lost 3 bases and J lost 1, with 16 bases in between. Germline CDR1 reads MNHEY; CDR2 reads SVGAGI. CDR3 loop: CASSYKIVVPSYEQYF. The CDR3 DNA reads TGTGCCAGCAGTTATAAAATTGTGGTACCATCCTACGAGCAGTACTTC.

The chain combines TRBV5-1 with TRBJ2-7; a possible D gene is TRBD1 (5 bases). This CDR3 is built from 12 residues. The germline gives CDR1 SGHRS, CDR2 YFSETQ. Trimming cost V 4 bases and J 3 bases, with 8 bases left between them. The CDR3 loop reads CASSRRGYEQYF. CDR3 nucleotides: TGCGCCAGCAGCCGAAGGGGCTACGAGCAGTACTTC. The full variable domain, completed using reference TRBV5-1 and TRBJ2-7, is KAGVTQTPRYLIKTRGQQVTLSCSPISGHRSVSWYQQTPGQGLQFLFEYFSETQRNKGNFPGRFSGRQFSNSRSEMNVSTLELGDSALYLCASSRRGYEQYFGPGTRLTVT.

The chain uses TRBV11-2 and TRBJ1-5, with 8 bases fitting TRBD1. The CDR3 runs to 15 residues. From germline, CDR1 is SGHAT and CDR2 FQNNGV. Germline trimming cut 3 bases from V and 5 bases from J; bases unmatched to any gene: 6. CDR3 coding DNA: TGTGCCAGCAGCTTGGCAGGGGGCGAGGATCAGCCCCAGCATTTT. This translates into CASSLAGGEDQPQHF.

The CDR3 spells CASSATPLAGGTNEQFF. Here the CDR3 DNA reads TGTGCCAGCAGTGCTACCCCACTAGCGGGAGGGACCAATGAGCAGTTCTTC. The gene calls are TRBV6-1 and TRBJ2-1; 13 bases align to TRBD2. J gave up 6 bases and V 4 bases, and 9 bases lay outside the gene matches. The germline CDR1 and CDR2 sequences are MNHNS and SASEGT. The CDR3 loop spans 17 amino acids.

This clone was seen a single time. The chain uses TRBV25-1 and TRBJ2-2; 7 positions agree with TRBD1. Germline-derived CDR1 and CDR2 are MGHDK and SYGVNS. This CDR3 has 17 residues. The trim removed 4 bases at V and 3 bases at J, leaving 11 bases unmatched. The CDR3: CASSGRNRGRDTGELFF. CDR3 nucleotides: TGTGCCAGCAGTGGTAGAAACAGGGGACGGGACACCGGGGAGCTGTTTTTT.

This clone was counted between two and nine times. The V gene is TRBV30, the J gene TRBJ1-2; a possible D gene is TRBD1 (6 bases). Trimming shortened V by 0 bases and J by 7 bases, and 12 bases separated the two germline ends. Per germline, CDR1 GTSNPN and CDR2 SVGIG (reference sequence). This CDR3 is built from 13 residues. This chain's CDR3 is CAWSVGGARGYTF. The CDR3 nucleotides read TGTGCCTGGAGTGTCGGGGGGGCGCGTGGCTACACCTTC.

V is TRBV27 and J is TRBJ2-7, with 7 bases identical to TRBD1. V dropped 0 bases and J dropped 1; count of bases not matched to a gene: 3. This CDR3 is built from 15 residues. CDR1 and CDR2 from the germline V gene are MNHEY and SMNVEV (reference sequence). The DNA for the CDR3 is TGTGCCAGCAGTTTATCGCAGACAGGGTCCTACGAGCAGTACTTC. It specifies CASSLSQTGSYEQYF.

The chain carries TRBV25-1 and TRBJ2-5, with 9 bases aligning to TRBD2. The DNA end favors TRBJ2-7, so the J call may be wrong. This CDR3 is built from 14 residues. Germline-derived CDR1 and CDR2 are MGHDK and SYGVNS. CDR3: CASSGSGRTHEQYF. The CDR3 DNA is TGTGCCAGCAGTGGTAGCGGGAGAACCCACGAGCAGTACTTC.

J is TRBJ2-2 and V is TRBV2; 7 positions match TRBD2. CDR1 is SNHLY, CDR2 FYNNEI, per germline. Trimming cost V 6 bases and J 1 base; bases outside gene matches: 5. CDR3 length equals 15 residues. Here the CDR3 reads CASRWIAGNTGELFF. Written as DNA, the CDR3 is TGTGCCAGCAGGTGGATAGCGGGGAACACCGGGGAGCTGTTTTTT.

The chain joins TRBV7-8 to TRBJ1-1; D unclear. CDR3 length: 14 amino acids. Trimming removed 5 bases from V and 6 bases from J, with 16 bases in between. Germline V gene data show CDR1 as SGHVS and CDR2 as FQNEAQ. The CDR3 loop is CASSLPGQTSEAFF. CDR3 DNA: TGTGCCAGCAGCCTGCCCGGCCAGACCTCTGAAGCTTTCTTT.

J is TRBJ1-3 and V is TRBV4-3; D gene ambiguous. This CDR3 comprises 17 residues. The germline V gene has CDR1 LGHNA and CDR2 YSLEER. The V gene lost 0 bases and the J gene lost 0 bases, with 12 bases spanning the gap. The chain's CDR3 is CASSQDWERYSGNTIYF. CDR3 coding DNA: TGCGCCAGCAGCCAAGATTGGGAACGGTACTCTGGAAACACCATATATTTT.

This clone came up a few times. The genes are TRBV7-2 and TRBJ2-7, with 12 bases matching TRBD2. Looked up from germline, CDR1 is SGHTA and CDR2 is FQGNSA. The CDR3 length is 14 residues. V trimming: 5 bases; J trimming: 4 bases; junction bases outside the gene matches: 3. Here the CDR3 reads CASSATSGSYEQYF. The CDR3 DNA follows: TGTGCCAGCAGCGCGACTAGCGGGAGTTACGAGCAGTACTTC.

J is TRBJ2-7 and V is TRBV6-6; a weak D match, TRBD1 (5 bases). Trimming pared 5 bases from V and 6 bases from J, leaving 17 bases between. CDR3 length equals 14 residues. CDR1 MNHNY and CDR2 SVGAGI come from the germline V gene (reference sequence). The CDR3 DNA sequence: TGTGCCAGCAGTCGACAACAGGTCTCCGGCGAGCAGTACTTC. This encodes CASSRQQVSGEQYF.

In this sample, this clone turned up a few times. The CDR3, as DNA: TGTGCCATCAGTGAGTCGCCTAGCGGGAGTGGAGAGCAGTACTTC. It is translated as CAISESPSGSGEQYF. The chain carries TRBV10-3 and TRBJ2-7; the match to TRBD2 covers 10 bases. V was clipped by 0 bases and J by 7 bases; unmatched bases: 6. CDR3 length equals 15 residues. Germline CDR1 reads ENHRY; CDR2 reads SYGVKD.

The CDR3 coding sequence is TGTGCCAGCAGCGAGGCGTGGGCGGGAAGCTCCTACAATGAGCAGTTCTTC. Translation: CASSEAWAGSSYNEQFF. This sequence joins TRBV9 and TRBJ2-1; the D gene is possibly TRBD2 (6 bases). The V gene's germline CDR1 is SGDLS and CDR2 YYNGEE. The CDR3 covers 17 residues. V gave up 3 bases and J gave up 0 bases, with 16 bases separating them.